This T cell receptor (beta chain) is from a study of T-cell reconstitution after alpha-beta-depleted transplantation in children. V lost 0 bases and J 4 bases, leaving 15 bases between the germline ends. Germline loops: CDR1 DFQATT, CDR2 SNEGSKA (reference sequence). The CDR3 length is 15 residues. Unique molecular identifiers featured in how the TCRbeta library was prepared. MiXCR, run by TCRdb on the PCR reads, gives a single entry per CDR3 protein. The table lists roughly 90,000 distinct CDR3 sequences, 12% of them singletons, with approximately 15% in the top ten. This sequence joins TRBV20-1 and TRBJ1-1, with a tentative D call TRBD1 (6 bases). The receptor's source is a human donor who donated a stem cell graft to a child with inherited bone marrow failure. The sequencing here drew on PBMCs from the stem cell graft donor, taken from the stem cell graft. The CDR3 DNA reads TGCAGTGCTAGAGACTCCAGGGGCAGTGCCACTGAAGCTTTCTTT. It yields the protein CSARDSRGSATEAFF.